A single sample gave rise to the 5 T cell receptor beta chains below, sequenced in a study of cytomegalovirus exposure and HLA in healthy donors. The PCR made use of 60 Vbeta and 13 Jbeta primers. The method was immunoSEQ multiplex PCR; TCRdb's version includes in-frame clones alone and lacks a portion of them. Among some 150,000 clones listed, roughly three quarters were seen once. Sequencing was done on a sample of PBMCs. All receptors derive from a man between 60 and 70 years old in good health and CMV-seronegative.

This clone occurred a few times. The chain carries TRBV28 and TRBJ1-3; 9 bases are a match to TRBD1. Germline V gene lookup returns CDR1 MDHEN and CDR2 SYDVKM. This CDR3 comprises 18 residues. Trimming cost V 3 bases and J 2 bases; bases outside gene matches: 11. The CDR3 reads CASSFPRSGQGTGNTIYF. The CDR3 DNA follows: TGTGCCAGCAGTTTCCCACGATCCGGACAGGGGACTGGAAACACCATATATTTT.

This sequence joins TRBV2 and TRBJ2-7; D is possibly TRBD1 (5 bases). The CDR3 is 14 amino acids. Germline loops: CDR1 SNHLY, CDR2 FYNNEI. V shed 1 base and J shed 5 bases, with 12 bases lying between them. DNA of the CDR3: TGTGCCAGCAGTGAAGGCCAGGGTAGCCACGAGCAGTACTTC. Its translation is CASSEGQGSHEQYF.

The CDR3 spells CASRGQGYEQYF. As DNA, the CDR3 is TGTGCCAGCCGAGGTCAGGGATACGAGCAGTACTTC. The gene calls are TRBV27 and TRBJ2-7; D is possibly TRBD1 (5 bases). The ends were cut back, 8 bases at V and 4 bases at J, with 12 bases in the middle. Germline-derived CDR1 and CDR2 are MNHEY and SMNVEV (reference sequence). CDR3 length equals 12 residues.

This clone was recorded a few times. This chain connects TRBV6-5 to TRBJ1-2; TRBD1 matches at 8 bases. The CDR3 sequence is 13 residues long. Germline CDR1 reads MNHEY; CDR2 reads SVGAGI. Trimming cost V 2 bases and J 8 bases; bases outside gene matches: 4. The CDR3 nucleotides read TGTGCCAGCAGTTACCAGGACAGGGCGGGCTACACCTTC. This codes for CASSYQDRAGYTF.

V usage is TRBV4-2 and J usage is TRBJ1-2; no clear D. The germline gives CDR1 LGHNA, CDR2 YNFKEQ. Trimming cost V 3 bases and J 11 bases, with 16 bases left between them. The CDR3 length is 13 residues. The CDR3 nucleotides are TGTGCCAGCAGCCAGCTGGTGGACTTAGTTTACACCTTC. Translating it yields CASSQLVDLVYTF.